This TCR beta chain was found in a study of patients and donors after allogeneic stem cell transplantation. TCRdb independently ran MiXCR on the RT-PCR reads; one entry per CDR3 protein. Among around 170,000 distinct CDR3 sequences listed, about 24% were seen once. V trimming: 0 bases; J trimming: 7 bases; junction bases outside the gene matches: 5. Germline CDR1 is SGHTA and CDR2 is FQGNSA. The CDR3 is made up of 16 amino acids. J is TRBJ2-1 and V is TRBV7-2; TRBD1 aligns across 11 bases. The sample consisted of blood, either unsorted or a sorted T cell fraction (not recorded which). The TCR was taken from a human donor who was either an allogeneic HSCT recipient or a stem cell or donor lymphocyte infusion donor (not recorded which). It is not recorded whose cells these are; they may come from a transplant donor. CDR3 sequence (DNA): TGTGCCAGCAGCTTAGCTCGGGGGGACAGGGGGAATGAGCAGTTCTTC. Residues: CASSLARGDRGNEQFF.